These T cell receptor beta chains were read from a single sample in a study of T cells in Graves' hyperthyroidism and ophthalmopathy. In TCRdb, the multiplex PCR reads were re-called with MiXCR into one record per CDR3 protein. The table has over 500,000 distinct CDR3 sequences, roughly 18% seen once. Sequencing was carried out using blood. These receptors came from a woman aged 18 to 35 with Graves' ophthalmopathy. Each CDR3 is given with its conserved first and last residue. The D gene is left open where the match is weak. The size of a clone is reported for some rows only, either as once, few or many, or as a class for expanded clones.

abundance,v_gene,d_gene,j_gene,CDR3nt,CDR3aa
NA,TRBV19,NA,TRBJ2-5,TGTGCCAGTAGTCCGCACGCCGGGGACCAAGAGACCCAGTACTTC,CASSPHAGDQETQYF
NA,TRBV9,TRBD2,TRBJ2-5,TGTGCCAGCAGCCCCCGCAGCGGGGAAGGCCAAGAGACCCAGTACTTC,CASSPRSGEGQETQYF
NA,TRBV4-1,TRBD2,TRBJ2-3,TGCGCCAGCAGCCAAGAAGTCCCCCGGACTAGCGGCACAGATACGCAGTATTTT,CASSQEVPRTSGTDTQYF
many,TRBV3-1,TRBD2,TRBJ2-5,TGTGCCAGCAGCCATCCCACTAGCGGGGGAATACAAGAGACCCAGTACTTC,CASSHPTSGGIQETQYF
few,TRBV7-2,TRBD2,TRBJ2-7,TGTGCCAGCACTCCAACTGTTACGGGAGGCCGGCCCTCCGAGCAGTACTTC,CASTPTVTGGRPSEQYF
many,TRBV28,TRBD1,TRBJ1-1,TGTGCCAGCAGTTACAGGGGAGGGACTGAAGCTTTCTTT,CASSYRGGTEAFF
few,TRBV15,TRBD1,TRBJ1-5,TGTGCCACCAGCTCCGGGACAGACAATCAGCCCCAGCATTTT,CATSSGTDNQPQHF
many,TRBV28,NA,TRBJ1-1,TGTGCCAGCAGTTTATCTGGGACAAAAGCTTTCTTT,CASSLSGTKAFF
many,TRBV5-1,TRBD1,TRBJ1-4,TGCGCCAGCAGAATACAGGGGCGTCGTGAAAAACTGTTTTTT,CASRIQGRREKLFF
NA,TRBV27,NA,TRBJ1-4,TGTGCCAGCAGTCCCGACGGTATTGGGGAAAAACTGTTTTTT,CASSPDGIGEKLFF
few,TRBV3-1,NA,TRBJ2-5,TGTGCCAGCAGAATAGCCAGGGAAGTGGGTGAGACCCAGTACTTC,CASRIAREVGETQYF
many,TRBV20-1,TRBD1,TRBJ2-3,TGCAGTGCTAGATCGCTGACAGGGGGGGGAGATACGCAGTATTTT,CSARSLTGGGDTQYF
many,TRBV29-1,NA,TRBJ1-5,TGCAGCGTTCAACAGGATAGCAATCAGCCCCAGCATTTT,CSVQQDSNQPQHF
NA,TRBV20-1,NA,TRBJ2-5,TGCAGTGCTAGAGATCCGGGGTGGTCCTTACAAGAGACCCAGTACTTC,CSARDPGWSLQETQYF
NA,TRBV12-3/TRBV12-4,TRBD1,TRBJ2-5,TGTGCCAGCAGTCTATGGCAGGGGGCAGAGACCCAGTACTTC,CASSLWQGAETQYF
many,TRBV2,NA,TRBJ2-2,TGTGCCAGCATTCAAAGCGTCGGGGAGCTGTTTTTT,CASIQSVGELFF
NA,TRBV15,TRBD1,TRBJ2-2,TGTGCCACCAGGACAGGGGGATACACCGGGGAGCTGTTTTTT,CATRTGGYTGELFF
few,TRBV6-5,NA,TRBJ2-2,TGTGCCAGCAGTTACGGACCCACCGGGGAGCTGTTTTTT,CASSYGPTGELFF
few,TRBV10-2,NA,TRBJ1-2,TGCGCCAGCAGTGAGATCAAGGTGGGGTGGTATGGCTACACCTTC,CASSEIKVGWYGYTF
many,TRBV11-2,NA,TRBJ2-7,TGTGCCAGCAGCGGGGTGGGGCAGGGCAACGAGCAGTACTTC,CASSGVGQGNEQYF
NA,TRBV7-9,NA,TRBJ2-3,TGTGCCAGCAGCCCGGACACGAATACGCAGTATTTT,CASSPDTNTQYF
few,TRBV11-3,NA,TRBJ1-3,TGTGCCAGCAGCTTAGGAGACAAGAGCTCTGGAAACACCATATATTTT,CASSLGDKSSGNTIYF
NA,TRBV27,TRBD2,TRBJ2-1,TGTGCCAGCAGTCCGCTAGCGGGAGGACGTGAGCAGTTCTTC,CASSPLAGGREQFF
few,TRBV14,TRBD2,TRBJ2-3,TGTGCCAGCAGCCAAGGAGGCGGGGGAGGCACAGATACGCAGTATTTT,CASSQGGGGGTDTQYF
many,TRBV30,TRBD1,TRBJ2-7,TGTGCCTGGAGTTCAGGGGGCGCCTACGAGCAGTACTTC,CAWSSGGAYEQYF
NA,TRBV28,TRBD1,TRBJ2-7,TGTGCCAGCAGTTTGATTGGGTGGACAGGTCCCTACGAGCAGTACTTC,CASSLIGWTGPYEQYF
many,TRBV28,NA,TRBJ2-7,TGTGCCAGCAGTCCTTTGGGCCTTAGGCAGGGCGAGAGCTCCTACGAGCAGTACTTC,CASSPLGLRQGESSYEQYF
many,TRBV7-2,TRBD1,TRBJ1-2,TGTGCCAGCAGCTGGAAGACAGGGCATGTGGATGGCTACACCTTC,CASSWKTGHVDGYTF
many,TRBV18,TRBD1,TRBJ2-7,TGTGCCAGCTCACCCAACAGGGGCTACTACGAGCAGTACTTC,CASSPNRGYYEQYF
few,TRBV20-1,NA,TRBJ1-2,TGCAGTGCTAGAGATACAGGGAACGGCTACACCTTC,CSARDTGNGYTF
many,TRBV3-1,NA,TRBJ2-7,TGTGCCAGCAGCCAAGGGCGGGCCTCCTACGAGCAGTACTTC,CASSQGRASYEQYF
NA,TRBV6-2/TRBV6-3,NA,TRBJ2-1,TGTGCCACTAAGGGGACACCTACCTACAATGAGCAGTTCTTC,CATKGTPTYNEQFF
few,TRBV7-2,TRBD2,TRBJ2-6,TGTGCCAGCAGCAATCTAGCGGGAGCAGCCGGGGCCAACGTCCTGACTTTC,CASSNLAGAAGANVLTF
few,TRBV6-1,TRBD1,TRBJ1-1,TGTGCCAGCGAACCCGGGACAGGGGGGTTAATGAACACTGAAGCTTTCTTT,CASEPGTGGLMNTEAFF
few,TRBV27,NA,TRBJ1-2,TGTGCCAGCAGTTATACAGCTTCAAATGGCTACACCTTC,CASSYTASNGYTF
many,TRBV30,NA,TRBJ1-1,TGTGCCTGGAGTCTATACGACAGGTTGAACACTGAAGCTTTCTTT,CAWSLYDRLNTEAFF
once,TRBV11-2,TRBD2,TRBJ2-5,TGTGCCAGCAGACCCACGCGGGGGCAAGAGACCCAGTACTTC,CASRPTRGQETQYF
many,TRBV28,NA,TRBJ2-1,TGTGCCAGCAGTTCCCGGGGTGAGCAGTTCTTC,CASSSRGEQFF
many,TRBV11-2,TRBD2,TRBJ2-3,TGTGCCAGCAGCTTAACAGCGGGGGGTCGTACTAGCACAGATACGCAGTATTTT,CASSLTAGGRTSTDTQYF
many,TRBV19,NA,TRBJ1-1,TGTGCCAGTAGTATCGGGGGGCAGAATGAAGCTTTCTTT,CASSIGGQNEAFF
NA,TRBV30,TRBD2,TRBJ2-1,TGTGCCTGGAGTGTACTAGCGGGAGCGGCTGAGCAGTTCTTC,CAWSVLAGAAEQFF
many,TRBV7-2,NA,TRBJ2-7,TGTGCCAGCAGCCTCGGTAGCGGAGCCTACGAGCAGTACTTC,CASSLGSGAYEQYF
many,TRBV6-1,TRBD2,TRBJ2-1,TGTGCCAGCAGTGAAGTCGGCGGGGGGGCCTACAATGAGCAGTTCTTC,CASSEVGGGAYNEQFF
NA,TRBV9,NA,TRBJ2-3,TGTGCCAGCAGCGTTGGTCGGGCCCCAGATACGCAGTATTTT,CASSVGRAPDTQYF
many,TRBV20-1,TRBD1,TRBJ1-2,TGCAGTGCTACAAGGGGGCGCCGAGCTAACTATGGCTACACCTTC,CSATRGRRANYGYTF
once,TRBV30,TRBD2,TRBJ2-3,TGTGCCTGGAGCCCCTTTAGCGGGAGGGCCGGGGCAGATACGCAGTATTTT,CAWSPFSGRAGADTQYF
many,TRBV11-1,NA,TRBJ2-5,TGTGCCAGCAGCGACCCCCCCGGCGAGGAGACCCAGTACTTC,CASSDPPGEETQYF